This entry concerns a single T cell receptor (beta chain). Libraries were prepared by immunoSEQ multiplex PCR; TCRdb keeps only in-frame clonotypes and omits some of them. The sample consists of 120,000 to 150,000 clones, roughly 78% of them appearing once. The data stem from a study of blood T cell repertoires in COVID-19. Study information: PBMCs, B-cell-depleted T cells, or T cells were the source of the cDNA or gDNA that made up the material.

CDR3 length: 13 residues. V was pared by 6 bases and J by 5 bases, with 13 bases between. The clonotype was recovered from a human donor with acute or convalescent COVID-19. The donor label of this sample is uncertain. V usage is TRBV12-3 or TRBV12-4 and J usage is TRBJ2-5; possible D gene TRBD1, 5 bases. The sequenced sample was peripheral blood. For the CDR3, the DNA is TGTGCCAGCAGCCTCGACAGTAGGGAGACCCAGTACTTC. The encoded protein is CASSLDSRETQYF.